The rows below give T cell receptor beta chains drawn from one sample of a study of CD8+ T cells in alopecia areata. Clones were read by immunoSEQ multiplex PCR, and TCRdb kept only the in-frame ones, dropping some. The repertoire holds over 150,000 clones, with 58% as singletons. The starting material was CD4+ T cells sorted from blood, obtained at week 24, from a patient treated with tofacitinib. The source is a human donor with alopecia areata. The CDR3 runs from the conserved cysteine through the conserved F or W. Fields, in order: D gene, clone size, J gene, V gene, CDR3 DNA, CDR3 protein. D genes are given only for firm matches. Rows give clone size only sometimes, using once, few, many, or a class for an expanded clone.

d_call: NA; clone_size: few; j_call: TRBJ1-5; v_call: TRBV2; cdr3_nt: TGTGCCAGCAGTGAAGCGCAGGGTGGCAATCAGCCCCAGCATTTT; cdr3_aa: CASSEAQGGNQPQHF
d_call: NA; clone_size: few; j_call: TRBJ1-2; v_call: TRBV29-1; cdr3_nt: TGCAGCGTCACCGGGGGGCGCGGCTATGGCTACACCTTC; cdr3_aa: CSVTGGRGYGYTF
d_call: TRBD1; clone_size: NA; j_call: TRBJ1-2; v_call: TRBV7-9; cdr3_nt: TGTGCCAGCAGCTTACCCCGGACAGGACCTTATGGCTACACCTTC; cdr3_aa: CASSLPRTGPYGYTF
d_call: TRBD1; clone_size: NA; j_call: TRBJ2-7; v_call: TRBV7-9; cdr3_nt: TGTGCCAGCAGCCCCGGGACAGGTCTATTCGAGCAGTACTTC; cdr3_aa: CASSPGTGLFEQYF
d_call: TRBD1; clone_size: few; j_call: TRBJ2-5; v_call: TRBV5-1; cdr3_nt: TGCGCCAGCAGCGGGAGACAGGGGGAGACCCAGTACTTC; cdr3_aa: CASSGRQGETQYF
d_call: NA; clone_size: NA; j_call: TRBJ1-2; v_call: TRBV9; cdr3_nt: TGTGCCAGCACCTCCAGCCTCTATGGCTACACCTTC; cdr3_aa: CASTSSLYGYTF
d_call: NA; clone_size: few; j_call: TRBJ2-7; v_call: TRBV5-4; cdr3_nt: TGTGCCAGCAGCCCCGGGTTCAGTTACGAGCAGTACTTC; cdr3_aa: CASSPGFSYEQYF
d_call: NA; clone_size: few; j_call: TRBJ1-5; v_call: TRBV7-2; cdr3_nt: TGTGCCAGCAGCAACAGAGGGAACAATCAGCCCCAGCATTTT; cdr3_aa: CASSNRGNNQPQHF
d_call: NA; clone_size: NA; j_call: TRBJ2-2; v_call: TRBV18; cdr3_nt: TGTGCCAGCTCACCAAACACTCCCTCGGGCGGGGAGCTGTTTTTT; cdr3_aa: CASSPNTPSGGELFF
d_call: TRBD2; clone_size: many; j_call: TRBJ2-7; v_call: TRBV4-2; cdr3_nt: TGTGCCAGCAGCCAAGAGGTCTCACGCAGTGGGCCGGGGGGTACCGTCTACGAGCAGTACTTC; cdr3_aa: CASSQEVSRSGPGGTVYEQYF
d_call: NA; clone_size: NA; j_call: TRBJ2-1; v_call: TRBV7-9; cdr3_nt: TGTGCCAGCAGCATCCGGGACAATGAGCAGTTCTTC; cdr3_aa: CASSIRDNEQFF
d_call: NA; clone_size: NA; j_call: TRBJ1-2; v_call: TRBV4-3; cdr3_nt: TGCGCCAGCAGCCAAGATTTGCAGTATGGCTACACCTTC; cdr3_aa: CASSQDLQYGYTF
d_call: NA; clone_size: NA; j_call: TRBJ2-5; v_call: TRBV7-3; cdr3_nt: TGTGCCAGCAGCTCCAACTCGGTGGAGACCCAGTACTTC; cdr3_aa: CASSSNSVETQYF
d_call: NA; clone_size: once; j_call: TRBJ1-1; v_call: TRBV7-9; cdr3_nt: TGTGCCAGCAGCTTAGTACAGGGAGAGGATGAAGCTTTCTTT; cdr3_aa: CASSLVQGEDEAFF
d_call: NA; clone_size: few; j_call: TRBJ2-3; v_call: TRBV7-9; cdr3_nt: TGTGCCAGCAGTTCCCAGGGGGATACGCAGTATTTT; cdr3_aa: CASSSQGDTQYF
d_call: NA; clone_size: NA; j_call: TRBJ1-1; v_call: TRBV25-1; cdr3_nt: TGTGCCAGCTGTGCTTGGGGGAACACTGAAGCTTTCTTT; cdr3_aa: CASCAWGNTEAFF
d_call: NA; clone_size: NA; j_call: TRBJ2-3; v_call: TRBV29-1; cdr3_nt: TGCAGCGTCGATGGGAACAGGGTTGTAGATACGCAGTATTTT; cdr3_aa: CSVDGNRVVDTQYF
d_call: NA; clone_size: NA; j_call: TRBJ1-2; v_call: TRBV15; cdr3_nt: TGTGCCACCAGCTCAGAGGGGGTCGGCGGCTACACCTTC; cdr3_aa: CATSSEGVGGYTF
d_call: TRBD1; clone_size: NA; j_call: TRBJ1-1; v_call: TRBV30; cdr3_nt: TGTGCCTGGAGTCAGACAGGGGTTTACGCTGAAGCTTTCTTT; cdr3_aa: CAWSQTGVYAEAFF
d_call: TRBD2; clone_size: NA; j_call: TRBJ2-7; v_call: TRBV5-6; cdr3_nt: TGTGCCAGCAGCTTCCCCGGGAGGGGGGACGAGCAGTACTTC; cdr3_aa: CASSFPGRGDEQYF
d_call: NA; clone_size: few; j_call: TRBJ2-2; v_call: TRBV10-3; cdr3_nt: TGTGCCATCCAGGGCGGCACCGGGGAGCTGTTTTTT; cdr3_aa: CAIQGGTGELFF
d_call: TRBD1; clone_size: NA; j_call: TRBJ2-7; v_call: TRBV28; cdr3_nt: TGTGCCAGCAGCGGGACAGGAGCCGCCTACGAGCAGTACTTC; cdr3_aa: CASSGTGAAYEQYF
d_call: NA; clone_size: NA; j_call: TRBJ1-1; v_call: TRBV9; cdr3_nt: TGTGCCAGCAGCGCCAGACAGATGAACACTGAAGCTTTCTTT; cdr3_aa: CASSARQMNTEAFF
d_call: NA; clone_size: NA; j_call: TRBJ2-3; v_call: TRBV28; cdr3_nt: TGTGCCATCAACCTATTAGGAGATACGCAGTATTTT; cdr3_aa: CAINLLGDTQYF
d_call: NA; clone_size: NA; j_call: TRBJ2-6; v_call: TRBV28; cdr3_nt: TGTGCCAGCAGTATCTCTCAGGTATTCAACGTCCTGACCTTC; cdr3_aa: CASSISQVFNVLTF